The sample holds a few counts of the clone carrying this T cell receptor beta chain. These data are taken from a study of control samples from healthy donors and cancer patients. The length of the CDR3 is 13 residues. The trim removed 8 bases at V and 6 bases at J, leaving 8 bases unmatched. Germline V CDR1 and CDR2: SNHLY, FYNNEI. The repertoire was sequenced with immunoSEQ multiplex PCR; TCRdb's copy has only in-frame clones and lacks some. The sample holds roughly 80,000 clones, 85% to 95% seen once. What was sequenced was blood. The rearrangement joins TRBV2 to TRBJ2-3; 7 bases fit TRBD2. This clonotype originated in a woman aged 55 to 70 in good health. The CDR3 nucleotides read TGTGCCAGCGGGTTGCGGGAGTGGGATACGCAGTATTTT. Amino acids: CASGLREWDTQYF.